Sequencing of this TCR beta chain was carried out in a study of CD8 T cells in ankylosing spondylitis. Whole-study findings and limits: Roughly 8 highly homologous variants made up a TCR beta motif, and this motif appeared characteristic of ankylosing spondylitis blood. CD8+ disease-linked clones were present at relatively low frequencies in blood. Researchers reportedly found disease-linked clones significantly enriched in matched ankylosing spondylitis synovial fluid. Certain motif variants had earlier been reported in reactive arthritis synovial fluid and blood.

At least ten counts were recorded for this clonotype. Its antigen is as yet unknown. As the method for making TCR beta libraries, quantitative 5'-RACE with molecular barcodes was used. TCRdb re-called the 5' RACE reads with MiXCR, one entry per CDR3 protein. The sample includes fewer than 550,000 distinct CDR3 sequences, less than 6% of them seen just once. This CDR3 is built from 16 residues. Germline CDR1 is SGHTA and CDR2 is FQGTGA. Losses at the gene ends were 5 bases for V and 5 bases for J; bases not matched to a gene: 9. V gene TRBV7-3 combines with J gene TRBJ2-3, with 11 bases fitting TRBD2. Sequenced sample: blood, either unsorted or a sorted T cell fraction (not recorded which). The TCR comes from a male donor with ankylosing spondylitis. The CDR3 coding sequence is TGTGCCAGCAGCCACGTAGCGGGGGGGCCAGGAGATACGCAGTATTTT. As protein: CASSHVAGGPGDTQYF.